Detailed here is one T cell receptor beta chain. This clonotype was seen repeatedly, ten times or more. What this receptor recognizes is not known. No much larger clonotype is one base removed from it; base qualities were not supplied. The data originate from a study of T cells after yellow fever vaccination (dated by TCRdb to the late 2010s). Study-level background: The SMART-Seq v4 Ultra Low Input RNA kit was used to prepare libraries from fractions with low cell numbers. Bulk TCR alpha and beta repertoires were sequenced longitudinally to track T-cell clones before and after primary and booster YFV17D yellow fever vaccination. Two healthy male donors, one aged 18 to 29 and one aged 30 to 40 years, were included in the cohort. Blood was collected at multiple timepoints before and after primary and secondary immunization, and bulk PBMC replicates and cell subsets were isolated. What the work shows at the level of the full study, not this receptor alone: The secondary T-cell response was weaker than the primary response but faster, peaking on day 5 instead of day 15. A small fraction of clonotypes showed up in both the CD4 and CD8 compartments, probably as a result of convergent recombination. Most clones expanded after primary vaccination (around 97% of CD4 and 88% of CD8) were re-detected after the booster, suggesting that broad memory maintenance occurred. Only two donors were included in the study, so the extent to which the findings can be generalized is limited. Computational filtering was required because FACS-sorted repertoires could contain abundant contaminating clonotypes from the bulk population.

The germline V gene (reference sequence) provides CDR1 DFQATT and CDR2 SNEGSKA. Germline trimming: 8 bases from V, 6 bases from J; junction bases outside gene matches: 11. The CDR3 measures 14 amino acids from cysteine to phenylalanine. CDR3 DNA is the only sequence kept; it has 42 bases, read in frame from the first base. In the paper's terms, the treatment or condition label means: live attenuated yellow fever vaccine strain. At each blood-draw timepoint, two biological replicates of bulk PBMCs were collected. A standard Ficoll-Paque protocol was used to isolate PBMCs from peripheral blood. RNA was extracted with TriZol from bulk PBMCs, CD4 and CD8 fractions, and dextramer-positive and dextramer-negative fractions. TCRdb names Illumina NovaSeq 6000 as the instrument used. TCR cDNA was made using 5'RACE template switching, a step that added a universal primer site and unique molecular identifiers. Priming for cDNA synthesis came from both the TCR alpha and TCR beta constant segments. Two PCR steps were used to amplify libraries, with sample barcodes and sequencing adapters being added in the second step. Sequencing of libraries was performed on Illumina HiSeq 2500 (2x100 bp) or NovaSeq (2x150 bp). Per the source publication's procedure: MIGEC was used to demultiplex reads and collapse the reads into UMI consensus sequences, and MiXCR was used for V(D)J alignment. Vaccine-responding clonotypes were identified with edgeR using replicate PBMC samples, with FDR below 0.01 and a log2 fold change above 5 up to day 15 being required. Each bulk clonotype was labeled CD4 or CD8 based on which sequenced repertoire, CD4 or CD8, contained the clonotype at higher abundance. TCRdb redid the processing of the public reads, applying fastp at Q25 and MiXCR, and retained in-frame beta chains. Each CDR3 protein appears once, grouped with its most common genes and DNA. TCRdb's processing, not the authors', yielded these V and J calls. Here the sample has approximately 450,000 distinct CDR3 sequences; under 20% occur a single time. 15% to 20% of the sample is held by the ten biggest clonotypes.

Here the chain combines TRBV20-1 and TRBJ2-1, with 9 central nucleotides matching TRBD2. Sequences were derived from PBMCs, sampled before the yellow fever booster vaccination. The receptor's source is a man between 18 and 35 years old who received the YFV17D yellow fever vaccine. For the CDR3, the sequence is CSPWPAGGTNEQFF. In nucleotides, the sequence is TGCAGTCCCTGGCCTGCGGGGGGGACCAATGAGCAGTTCTTC.